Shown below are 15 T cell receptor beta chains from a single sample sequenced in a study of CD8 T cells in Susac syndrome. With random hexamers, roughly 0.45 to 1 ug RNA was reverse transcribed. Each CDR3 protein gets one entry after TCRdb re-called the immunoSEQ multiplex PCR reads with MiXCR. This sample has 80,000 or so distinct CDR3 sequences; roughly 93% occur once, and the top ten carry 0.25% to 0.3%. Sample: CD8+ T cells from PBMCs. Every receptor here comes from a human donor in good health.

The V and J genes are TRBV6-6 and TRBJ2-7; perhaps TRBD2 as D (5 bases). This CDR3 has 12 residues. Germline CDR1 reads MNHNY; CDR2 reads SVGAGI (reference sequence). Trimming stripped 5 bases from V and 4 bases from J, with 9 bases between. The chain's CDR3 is CASSPAVYEQYF. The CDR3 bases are TGTGCCAGCAGTCCAGCGGTATACGAGCAGTACTTC.

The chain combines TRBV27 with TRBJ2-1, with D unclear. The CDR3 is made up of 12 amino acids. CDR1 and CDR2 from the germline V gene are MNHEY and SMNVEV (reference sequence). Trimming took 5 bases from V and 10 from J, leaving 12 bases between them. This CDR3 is CASSARRSEQFF. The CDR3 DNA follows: TGTGCCAGCAGTGCGAGGCGGTCGGAGCAGTTCTTC.

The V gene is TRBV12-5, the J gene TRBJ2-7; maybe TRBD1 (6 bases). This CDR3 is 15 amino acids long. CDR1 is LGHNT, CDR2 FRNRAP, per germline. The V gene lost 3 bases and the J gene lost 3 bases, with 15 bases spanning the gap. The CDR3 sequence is CASGLQSGVGYEQYF. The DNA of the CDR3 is TGTGCTAGTGGTTTACAATCAGGGGTGGGCTACGAGCAGTACTTC.

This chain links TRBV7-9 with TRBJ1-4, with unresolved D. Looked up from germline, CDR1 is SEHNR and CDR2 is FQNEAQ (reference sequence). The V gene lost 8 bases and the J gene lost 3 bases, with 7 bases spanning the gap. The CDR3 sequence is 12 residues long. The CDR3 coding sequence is TGTGCCAGCGAACAGCCTAATGAAAAACTGTTTTTT. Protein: CASEQPNEKLFF.

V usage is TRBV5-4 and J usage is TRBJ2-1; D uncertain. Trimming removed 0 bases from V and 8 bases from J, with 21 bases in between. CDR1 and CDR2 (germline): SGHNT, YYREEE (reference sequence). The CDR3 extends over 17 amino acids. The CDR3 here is CASSLVTGEVAIDEQFF. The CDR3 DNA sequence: TGTGCCAGCAGCTTGGTTACTGGGGAAGTGGCTATCGATGAGCAGTTCTTC. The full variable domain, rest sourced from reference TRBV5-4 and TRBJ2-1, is ETGVTQSPTHLIKTRGQQVTLRCSSQSGHNTVSWYQQALGQGPQFIFQYYREEENGRGNFPPRFSGLQFPNYSSELNVNALELDDSALYLCASSLVTGEVAIDEQFFGPGTRLTVL.

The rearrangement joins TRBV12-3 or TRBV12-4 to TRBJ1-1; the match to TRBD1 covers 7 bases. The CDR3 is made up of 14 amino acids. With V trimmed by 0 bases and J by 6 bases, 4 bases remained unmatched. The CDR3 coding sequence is TGTGCCAGCAGTTTAGCAGGGGGCGACGCTGAAGCTTTCTTT. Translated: CASSLAGGDAEAFF.

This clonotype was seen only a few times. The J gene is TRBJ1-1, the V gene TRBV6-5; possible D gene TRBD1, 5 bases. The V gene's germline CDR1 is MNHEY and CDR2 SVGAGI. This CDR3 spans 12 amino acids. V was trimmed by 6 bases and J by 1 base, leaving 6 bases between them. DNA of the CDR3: TGTGCCAGCAGCCAGGGGAACACTGAAGCTTTCTTT. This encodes CASSQGNTEAFF.

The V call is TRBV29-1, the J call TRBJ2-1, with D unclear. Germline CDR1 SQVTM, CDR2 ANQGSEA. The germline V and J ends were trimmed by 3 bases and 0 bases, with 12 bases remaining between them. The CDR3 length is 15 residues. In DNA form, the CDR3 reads TGCAGCGTTGACTCTATATCCAGCTCCTACAATGAGCAGTTCTTC. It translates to CSVDSISSSYNEQFF.

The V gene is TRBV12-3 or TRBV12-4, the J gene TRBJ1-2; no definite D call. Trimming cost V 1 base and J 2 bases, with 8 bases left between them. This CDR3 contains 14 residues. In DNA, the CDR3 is TGTGCCAGCAGTTTAGTCGGGGTAAACTATGGCTACACCTTC. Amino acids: CASSLVGVNYGYTF.

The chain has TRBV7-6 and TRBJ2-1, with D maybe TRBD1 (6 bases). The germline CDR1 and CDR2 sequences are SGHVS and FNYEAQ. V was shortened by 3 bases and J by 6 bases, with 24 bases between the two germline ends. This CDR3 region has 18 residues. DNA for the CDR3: TGTGCCAGCAGCTTTCGTAATCAACAGGGATGGTACGGCAATGAGCAGTTCTTC. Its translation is CASSFRNQQGWYGNEQFF.

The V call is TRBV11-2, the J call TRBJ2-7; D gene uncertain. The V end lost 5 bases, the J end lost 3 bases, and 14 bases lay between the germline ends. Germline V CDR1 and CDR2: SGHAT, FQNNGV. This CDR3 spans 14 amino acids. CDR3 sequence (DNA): TGTGCCAGCAGCGAGCCTAGTCAGCGCTACGAGCAGTACTTC. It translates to CASSEPSQRYEQYF.

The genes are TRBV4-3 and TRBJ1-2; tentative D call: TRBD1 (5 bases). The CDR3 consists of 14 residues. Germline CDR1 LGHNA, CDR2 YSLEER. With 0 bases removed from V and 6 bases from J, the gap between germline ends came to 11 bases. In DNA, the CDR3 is TGCGCCAGCAGCCAAGATGCGGGGCAGGATGGCTACACCTTC. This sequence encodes CASSQDAGQDGYTF.

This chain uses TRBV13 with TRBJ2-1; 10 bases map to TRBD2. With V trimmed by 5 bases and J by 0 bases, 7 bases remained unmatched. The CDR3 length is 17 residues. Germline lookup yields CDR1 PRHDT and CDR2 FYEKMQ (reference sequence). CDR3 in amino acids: CASSVQAGGFSYNEQFF. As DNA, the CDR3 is TGTGCCAGCAGCGTACAAGCGGGAGGGTTCTCCTACAATGAGCAGTTCTTC.

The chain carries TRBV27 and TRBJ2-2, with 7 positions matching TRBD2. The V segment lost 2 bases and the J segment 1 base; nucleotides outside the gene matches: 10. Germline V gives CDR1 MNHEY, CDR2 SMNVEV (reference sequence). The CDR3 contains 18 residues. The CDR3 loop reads CASSLTPRVAGNTGELFF. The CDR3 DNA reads TGTGCCAGCAGTTTAACCCCTCGGGTAGCGGGGAACACCGGGGAGCTGTTTTTT.

The CDR3 coding sequence is TGTGCCACCAGCCGGGACAGGGGGATGGAGCAGTACGTC. It codes for CATSRDRGMEQYV. The chain couples TRBV15 to TRBJ2-7, with 11 bases aligning to TRBD1. The CDR3 runs 13 residues. Germline V lookup: CDR1 LNHNV, CDR2 YYDKDF (reference sequence). V lost 5 bases, J lost 7 bases, and 4 bases stayed unmatched.